This is a list of T cell receptor beta chains from one sample in a study of early stage breast cancer tumors. The data were produced by immunoSEQ multiplex PCR, yet TCRdb's version contains in-frame clones alone and is incomplete. The sample consists of around 78,000 clones, 70% to 85% of them appearing once. Sample: blood. The receptors shown here come from a person between 55 and 69 years old with breast cancer. Each CDR3 is given with its conserved first and last residue. The order of the fields is V gene, J gene, CDR3 protein.

>TRBV4-2|TRBJ2-4
CASSPGGDNLLAKNIQYF
>TRBV27|TRBJ1-1
CASSSREVDTEAFF
>TRBV10-3|TRBJ2-7
CAAAGDRDYEQYF
>TRBV30|TRBJ1-1
CAWSVTQGAFF
>TRBV30|TRBJ1-6
CAWSPRALSYNSPLHF
>TRBV9|TRBJ2-7
CASSVAGGGGFEQYF
>TRBV6-1|TRBJ2-3
CASSAEVGPPDTQYF
>TRBV10-2|TRBJ2-2
CASSEKSGTSGSRSPRDTGELFF
>TRBV6-1|TRBJ2-3
CASSEILWGQGKHTQYF
>TRBV28|TRBJ2-7
CASSFSGGPYEQYF
>TRBV5-4|TRBJ1-4
CASSLVGGYDEKLFF
>TRBV7-9|TRBJ2-5
CASERLETQYF
>TRBV6-5|TRBJ2-5
CASSRPRGTQYF
>TRBV6-6|TRBJ2-2
CASRGGTGELFF
>TRBV29-1|TRBJ2-2
CSGGGLNTGELFF
>TRBV5-1|TRBJ2-6
CASSLVSRRPGGANVLTF
>TRBV28|TRBJ2-7
CASSRGLVSEQYF
>TRBV15|TRBJ2-3
CATSSPARGASTDTQYF
>TRBV6-1|TRBJ2-7
CACTPQGTGVYEQYF
>TRBV5-6|TRBJ1-2
CASSPDVNYGYTF
>TRBV29-1|TRBJ1-1
CSVEDAVYTEAFF
>TRBV27|TRBJ1-1
CASSPGQGAEAFF
>TRBV15|TRBJ2-7
CATSRGGGRYTYEQYF
>TRBV6-1|TRBJ2-7
CASSDFPQLYEQYF
>TRBV18|TRBJ1-5
CASSPAGGSNQPQHF
>TRBV10-3|TRBJ1-1
CAISGDRVNEAFF
>TRBV10-3|TRBJ2-2
CAISDRGTGELFF
>TRBV9|TRBJ1-5
CASSVTLGDRGVGNQPQHF
>TRBV5-1|TRBJ2-5
CASNNGLARETQYF
>TRBV27|TRBJ2-1
CATASPGLAGSNEQFF
>TRBV6-1|TRBJ2-3
CASSAKGSVRNTQYF
>TRBV12-1|TRBJ2-2
CASKRTGTGGRELFF
>TRBV5-1|TRBJ1-4
CASSLEQGGGEKLFF
>TRBV7-9|TRBJ2-3
CASSLQLAGEGDTQYF
>TRBV2|TRBJ2-1
CASSEGLPDDEQFF
>TRBV27|TRBJ2-7
CASSLRAGYNEQYF
>TRBV6-5|TRBJ2-7
CASSYSRGPYEQYF
>TRBV18|TRBJ1-1
CASSPVSTEAFF
>TRBV9|TRBJ2-7
CASSVDPSGRRYEQYF
>TRBV9|TRBJ2-1
CASSVAQTTGGEQFF
>TRBV29-1|TRBJ2-5
CSAQVAAQETQYF
>TRBV27|TRBJ2-7
CASSPWGQISSYEQYF
>TRBV25-1|TRBJ1-1
CASSDLNTEAFF
>TRBV2|TRBJ2-5
CASRGGIQETQYF
>TRBV19|TRBJ2-7
CASSIPGSSSYEQYF
>TRBV19|TRBJ2-3
CASSPQVSTDTQYF
>TRBV28|TRBJ1-2
CASGQGRNYGYTF
>TRBV6-5|TRBJ1-5
CASRNRDGQPQHF
>TRBV7-2|TRBJ1-5
CASSSAGTAYSNQPQHF
>TRBV7-6|TRBJ2-2
CASSRITGELFF
>TRBV5-1|TRBJ2-4
CASSLAGLAKNIQYF
>TRBV7-2|TRBJ2-1
CASSLARSSYNEQFF
>TRBV18|TRBJ1-1
CASSPFGSQNTEAFF
>TRBV18|TRBJ2-2
CASSPGRATGELFF